The 25 T cell receptor beta chains presented below share a single source sample, sequenced in a study of CXCR3-negative and CXCR3-positive naive CD8 T cells. The method, 5' RACE with UMI labels, was used to prepare the TRB cDNA libraries. TCRdb reanalyzed the 5' RACE reads and collapses them to one entry per CDR3 protein, without DNA. Recorded for this sample: 4,000 to 6,000 distinct CDR3 sequences. Points from the study as a whole: More hydrophobic TRB CDR3s occurred in CXCR3-positive than in CXCR3-negative naive cells.

Antigens of these TCRs are unknown. Sample: naive CXCR3+ CD8+ T cells from blood. Noted subset: CD45RO-CCR7+CD27+CD95- naive CD8+ T cells expressing CXCR3 (TNR3+). The receptors were sampled from a human donor in good health. Some clones in this sample may be carry-over from other donors' samples.

This clonotype is classed as medium-sized by frequency. The chain recombines TRBV10-3 with TRBJ2-3; lacking DNA, the TRBD1 call made by TCRdb goes unchecked. Germline V gene lookup returns CDR1 ENHRY and CDR2 SYGVKD. The CDR3 covers 14 residues. The CDR3 region is CAISGAASPDTQYF.

This clonotype is classed as medium-sized by frequency. CDR3: CASSPGVVDTEAFF. This chain connects TRBV12-3 or TRBV12-4 to TRBJ1-1; the D gene TCRdb calls, TRBD1, cannot be checked with no DNA. The CDR3 length is 14 residues.

Considering frequency, this clonotype is medium-sized. This chain uses TRBV4-1 with TRBJ1-4. The CDR3 is 13 amino acids. Looked up from germline, CDR1 is MGHRA and CDR2 is YSYEKL. The CDR3: CASSQVGNEKLFF.

V and J are TRBV7-2 and TRBJ2-1; TCRdb's assignment of TRBD2 cannot be checked, as there is no DNA. The CDR3 extends over 20 amino acids. Per germline, CDR1 SGHTA and CDR2 FQGNSA. The CDR3 is CASSPTPGTSGRRTENEQFF.

This clonotype counts as medium-sized by frequency. CDR3: CASSSTYEQYF. V and J are TRBV11-2 and TRBJ2-7. The CDR3 runs to 11 residues. CDR1 and CDR2 from the germline V gene are SGHAT and FQNNGV. Complete variable domain (other parts from reference TRBV11-2 and TRBJ2-7): EAGVAQSPRYKIIEKRQSVAFWCNPISGHATLYWYQQILGQGPKLLIQFQNNGVVDDSQLPKDRFSAERLKGVDSTLKIQPAKLEDSAVYLCASSSTYEQYFGPGTRLTVT.

This chain uses TRBV29-1 with TRBJ1-5; there is no DNA to check the TCRdb D call of TRBD1. This CDR3 comprises 14 residues. In germline, CDR1 is SQVTM, CDR2 ANQGSEA. CDR3 sequence: CSVIQGARGQPQHF.

This clonotype is deemed medium-sized (0.01 to 0.1%) by its frequency. The chain employs TRBV20-1 and TRBJ2-2; TCRdb picks TRBD2, but there is no DNA to check that call. CDR3 length: 13 residues. Germline CDR1 and CDR2: DFQATT and SNEGSKA (reference sequence). The CDR3: CSATGRNTGELFF.

Considering frequency, this clonotype is medium-sized. This chain connects TRBV10-3 to TRBJ1-2; there is no DNA to check the TCRdb D call of TRBD1. The length of the CDR3 is 15 residues. Germline CDR1 and CDR2: ENHRY and SYGVKD. CDR3 amino acids: CAISEWKGGNYGYTF.

The chain joins TRBV29-1 to TRBJ2-1. This CDR3 is built from 13 residues. From germline, CDR1 is SQVTM and CDR2 ANQGSEA. The CDR3 is CSVLRAGNNEQFF.

V gene TRBV13 combines with J gene TRBJ1-2. CDR1 PRHDT and CDR2 FYEKMQ come from the germline V gene (reference sequence). The CDR3 sequence is 14 residues long. The CDR3 loop reads CASSSADGNYGYTF.

Its frequency marks this clonotype as medium-sized (0.01 to 0.1%). The chain combines TRBV2 with TRBJ2-5; TCRdb's D call, TRBD1, is unchecked because there is no DNA. Per the germline V gene, CDR1 is SNHLY and CDR2 is FYNNEI. This CDR3 has 14 residues. The CDR3 spells CASSAGTGLETQYF.

The chain uses TRBV5-5 and TRBJ2-1; TCRdb's D call of TRBD1 is untestable without DNA. Germline loops: CDR1 SGHKS, CDR2 YYEKEE (reference sequence). The CDR3 is 16 amino acids. CDR3 sequence: CASSANRDPGYNEQFF.

CDR3 amino acids: CASSGGTDPNEKLFF. The rearrangement links TRBV5-6 to TRBJ1-4. This CDR3 region has 15 residues. CDR1 is SGHDT and CDR2 is YYEEEE in the germline V gene.

This clonotype shows up as medium-sized by frequency. The V call is TRBV6-1, the J call TRBJ1-1. The CDR3 spans 13 residues. Germline V gene data show CDR1 as MNHNS and CDR2 as SASEGT. CDR3 region: CASSDLGYAEAFF.

This rearrangement joins TRBV4-1 to TRBJ2-7; no DNA is available, so the TRBD1 call from TCRdb remains unchecked. Per the germline V gene, CDR1 is MGHRA and CDR2 is YSYEKL. CDR3 length: 19 residues. CDR3 loop: CASSQEPDKLAGGSYEQYF.

This chain uses TRBV7-9 with TRBJ2-2. The CDR3 consists of 12 residues. Per the germline V gene, CDR1 is SEHNR and CDR2 is FQNEAQ (reference sequence). This CDR3 is CASRDGTGELFF. The full variable domain, rest sourced from reference TRBV7-9 and TRBJ2-2, is DTGVSQNPRHKITKRGQNVTFRCDPISEHNRLYWYRQTLGQGPEFLTYFQNEAQLEKSRLLSDRFSAERPKGSFSTLEIQRTEQGDSAMYLCASRDGTGELFFGEGSRLTVL.

The CDR3 loop is CASSYEGQGTLETQYF. V gene TRBV6-5 combines with J gene TRBJ2-5; the D call of TRBD1 rests on TCRdb alone, since no DNA is present to check it. The CDR3 sequence is 16 residues long. CDR1 MNHEY and CDR2 SVGAGI come from the germline V gene.

This clonotype is deemed medium-sized (0.01 to 0.1%) by its frequency. The rearrangement joins TRBV29-1 to TRBJ2-2; TCRdb returns TRBD1, unconfirmable since there is no DNA. The length of the CDR3 is 13 residues. Germline lookup yields CDR1 SQVTM and CDR2 ANQGSEA. CDR3 loop: CSVESPGSGELFF.

This clonotype counts as medium-sized by frequency. The gene calls are TRBV29-1 and TRBJ2-1; TCRdb's D call, TRBD2, is unchecked because there is no DNA. Per the germline V gene, CDR1 is SQVTM and CDR2 is ANQGSEA. The CDR3 runs to 14 residues. CDR3 protein: CSGTGGAAYNEQFF.

The chain uses TRBV7-9 and TRBJ1-4. CDR1 and CDR2 (germline): SEHNR, FQNEAQ (reference sequence). This CDR3 spans 15 amino acids. The CDR3 is CASTLPGFGGEKLFF.

The chain links TRBV29-1 to TRBJ2-5; TCRdb returns TRBD1, unconfirmable since there is no DNA. The CDR3 totals 14 residues. The germline V gene has CDR1 SQVTM and CDR2 ANQGSEA. The CDR3 spells CSAGGTGGLETQYF. Full variable domain (outside the CDR3, taken from reference TRBV29-1 and TRBJ2-5): SAVISQKPSRDICQRGTSLTIQCQVDSQVTMMFWYRQQPGQSLTLIATANQGSEATYESGFVIDKFPISRPNLTFSTLTVSNMSPEDSSIYLCSAGGTGGLETQYFGPGTRLLVL.

Its frequency marks this clonotype as medium-sized. The chain carries TRBV2 and TRBJ2-1; as DNA is missing, the TRBD1 call by TCRdb cannot be tested. The CDR3 runs to 16 residues. From germline, CDR1 is SNHLY and CDR2 FYNNEI. The CDR3 here is CASSYGTFDPGDEQFF. Looking up the rest from reference TRBV2 and TRBJ2-1 gives the full variable domain: EPEVTQTPSHQVTQMGQEVILRCVPISNHLYFYWYRQILGQKVEFLVSFYNNEISEKSEIFDDQFSVERPDGSNFTLKIRSTKLEDSAMYFCASSYGTFDPGDEQFFGPGTRLTVL.

This clonotype is medium-sized (0.01 to 0.1%) by frequency. The chain recombines TRBV19 with TRBJ2-1; TCRdb selects TRBD2, and the lack of DNA leaves this call unchecked. Per germline, CDR1 LNHDA and CDR2 SQIVND (reference sequence). The CDR3 spans 16 residues. CDR3: CASSLASGVSYNEQFF.

The chain has TRBV5-1 and TRBJ2-7; TCRdb reports TRBD1, a call that lacks DNA to check it against. The V gene's germline CDR1 is SGHRS and CDR2 YFSETQ. This CDR3 has 13 residues. This CDR3 reads CASSFSGAGEQYF.

This clonotype registers medium-sized by frequency. V and J are TRBV15 and TRBJ2-3. Germline CDR1 and CDR2: LNHNV and YYDKDF (reference sequence). This CDR3 is 14 amino acids long. Here the CDR3 reads CATSSAISTDTQYF.